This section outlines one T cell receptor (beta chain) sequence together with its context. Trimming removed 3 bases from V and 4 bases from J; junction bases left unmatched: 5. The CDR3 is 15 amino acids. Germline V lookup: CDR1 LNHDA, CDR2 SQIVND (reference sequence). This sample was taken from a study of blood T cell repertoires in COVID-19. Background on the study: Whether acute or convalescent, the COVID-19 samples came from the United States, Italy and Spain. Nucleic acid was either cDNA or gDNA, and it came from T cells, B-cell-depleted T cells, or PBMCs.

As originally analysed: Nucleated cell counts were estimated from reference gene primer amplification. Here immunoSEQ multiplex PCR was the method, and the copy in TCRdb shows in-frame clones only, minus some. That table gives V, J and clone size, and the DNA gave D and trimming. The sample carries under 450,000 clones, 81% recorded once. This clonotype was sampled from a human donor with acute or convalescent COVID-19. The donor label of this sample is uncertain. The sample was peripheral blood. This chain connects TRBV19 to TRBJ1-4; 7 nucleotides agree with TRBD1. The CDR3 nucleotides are TGTGCCAGTAGTATCGCCCGGGACAGTAATGAAAAACTGTTTTTT. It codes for CASSIARDSNEKLFF. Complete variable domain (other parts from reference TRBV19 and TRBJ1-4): DGGITQSPKYLFRKEGQNVTLSCEQNLNHDAMYWYRQDPGQGLRLIYYSQIVNDFQKGDIAEGYSVSREKKESFPLTVTSAQKNPTAFYLCASSIARDSNEKLFFGSGTQLSVL.